The 25 T cell receptor beta chains listed next were all sequenced from one sample in a study of T cell responses to AZD1222 COVID-19 vaccine. The protocol was immunoSEQ multiplex PCR, while the TCRdb copy is restricted to in-frame clones and leaves out a portion. The table has around 110,000 clones, approximately 85% seen once. This specimen consisted of peripheral blood, obtained on day 0 of MenACWY control vaccination. The source is an adult in good health.

The V call is TRBV6-2 or TRBV6-3, the J call TRBJ2-3, with D uncertain. CDR3 length equals 11 residues. V was trimmed by 6 bases and J by 2 bases, leaving 3 bases between them. CDR1 and CDR2 (germline): MNHEY, SVGEGT. The CDR3 sequence: CASSITDTQYF. The CDR3 DNA reads as TGTGCCAGCAGCATCACAGATACGCAGTATTTT.

The chain employs TRBV5-1 and TRBJ2-1; 8 bases are a match to TRBD2. With 4 bases clipped from V and 2 bases from J, the junction kept 5 bases outside the gene matches. CDR3 size: 15 residues. Germline values: CDR1 SGHRS, CDR2 YFSETQ. The CDR3 bases are TGCGCCAGCAGCCTGAACGGGGGGGCCTACAATGAGCAGTTCTTC. Translated: CASSLNGGAYNEQFF.

The chain links TRBV19 to TRBJ1-1, with D tentatively TRBD1 (6 bases). This CDR3 spans 17 amino acids. Germline lookup yields CDR1 LNHDA and CDR2 SQIVND (reference sequence). V lost 7 bases, J lost 0 bases, and 21 bases lay in between. CDR3 coding DNA: TGTGCCAGTAATATCTCGGGGGGCGAAAACATGAACACTGAAGCTTTCTTT. This sequence encodes CASNISGGENMNTEAFF.

The rearrangement joins TRBV7-3 to TRBJ1-1; D ambiguous. The ends were cut back, 2 bases at V and 1 base at J, with 8 bases in the middle. CDR3 length: 14 residues. Germline assignment: CDR1 SGHTA and CDR2 FQGTGA. The CDR3 DNA reads TGTGCCAGCAGCTTATTTGGTCGGAACACTGAAGCTTTCTTT. Its protein product is CASSLFGRNTEAFF.

This clone was picked up a small number of times. The V and J genes are TRBV7-2 and TRBJ1-2; D call uncertain. The V gene's germline CDR1 is SGHTA and CDR2 FQGNSA. The CDR3 length is 12 residues. Trimming removed 1 base from V and 4 bases from J, with 4 bases in between. CDR3 sequence (DNA): TGTGCCAGCAGCTTAGAGGGCTATGGCTACACCTTC. Amino acid sequence: CASSLEGYGYTF. The entire variable domain, with the rest obtained from reference TRBV7-2 and TRBJ1-2, is as follows: GAGVSQSPSNKVTEKGKDVELRCDPISGHTALYWYRQSLGQGLEFLIYFQGNSAPDKSGLPSDRFSAERTGGSVSTLTIQRTQQEDSAVYLCASSLEGYGYTFGSGTRLTVV.

V gene TRBV6-5 combines with J gene TRBJ1-1; TRBD1 matches 9 bases. The CDR3 runs 14 residues. Germline values: CDR1 MNHEY, CDR2 SVGAGI. J lost 4 bases, V lost 6 bases, and 6 bases had no gene match. CDR3 nucleotide sequence: TGTGCCAGCAGGGTGGGACAGGGCCCCACTGAAGCTTTCTTT. It specifies CASRVGQGPTEAFF.

DNA for the CDR3: TGTGCCAAGGCGGCGGAGGGCAATCAGCCCCAGCATTTT. This gives the protein CAKAAEGNQPQHF. This chain links TRBV27 with TRBJ1-5; D is uncertain. The CDR3 is 13 amino acids. The germline V gene has CDR1 MNHEY and CDR2 SMNVEV (reference sequence). Trimming cost V 10 bases and J 2 bases, with 12 bases left between them.

Turning to this clone: The junction shows a germline mismatch at one end, possibly a read error. The chain carries TRBV10-2 and TRBJ2-7; either TRBD1 or TRBD2 may supply D (6 bases each). CDR1 and CDR2 from the germline V gene are WSHSY and SAAADI. The CDR3 runs to 14 residues. CDR3 DNA sequence: TGCGCCAGCAGGGAGGGGGGCTTGTCCTACGAGCAGTGCTTC. Protein sequence: CASREGGLSYEQCF.

The chain combines TRBV19 with TRBJ1-2; TRBD1 matches at 9 bases. The V and J ends lost 6 bases and 2 bases, in that order; junction bases with no gene match: 7. CDR3 length equals 15 residues. Germline V gives CDR1 LNHDA, CDR2 SQIVND (reference sequence). The CDR3 protein is CASSPSGTGNYGYTF. CDR3 DNA: TGTGCCAGTAGCCCATCCGGGACAGGGAACTATGGCTACACCTTC.

The rearrangement links TRBV7-8 to TRBJ1-3; D might be TRBD1 (5 bases). Trimming left V 1 base short and J 2 bases short, with 12 bases between. The CDR3 is made up of 16 amino acids. Germline values: CDR1 SGHVS, CDR2 FQNEAQ. Here the CDR3 DNA reads TGTGCCAGCAGCTTAGAGGGGTCCCGACCTGGAAACACCATATATTTT. Residues: CASSLEGSRPGNTIYF. Full variable domain (outside the CDR3, taken from reference TRBV7-8 and TRBJ1-3): GAGVSQSPRYKVAKRGQDVALRCDPISGHVSLFWYQQALGQGPEFLTYFQNEAQLDKSGLPSDRFFAERPEGSVSTLKIQRTQQEDSAVYLCASSLEGSRPGNTIYFGEGSWLTVV.

This chain connects TRBV11-2 to TRBJ2-5; no definite D call. V was shortened by 5 bases and J by 8 bases, with 12 bases between the two germline ends. Germline-derived CDR1 and CDR2 are SGHAT and FQNNGV. This CDR3 is built from 12 residues. The CDR3 here is CASSPSLDTQYF. The CDR3, as DNA: TGTGCCAGCAGCCCTTCCCTCGATACCCAGTACTTC.

This clone was recorded once. This chain connects TRBV7-9 to TRBJ1-2; 8 nucleotides match TRBD1. The CDR3 extends over 16 amino acids. Trimming cost V 5 bases and J 3 bases; bases outside gene matches: 11. The germline V gene has CDR1 SEHNR and CDR2 FQNEAQ (reference sequence). The CDR3 loop reads CASSRPPRGHDYGYTF. DNA of the CDR3: TGTGCCAGCAGCCGACCTCCCAGGGGGCACGACTATGGCTACACCTTC.

The CDR3 loop is CASSDSTNSYEQYF. CDR3 coding DNA: TGTGCCAGCAGTGACTCGACAAACTCCTACGAGCAGTACTTC. The V and J genes are TRBV6-4 and TRBJ2-7; D unresolved. This CDR3 spans 14 amino acids. Trimming shortened V by 0 bases and J by 0 bases, and 6 bases separated the two germline ends. The germline V gene encodes CDR1 MRHNA and CDR2 SNTAGT.

The chain recombines TRBV18 with TRBJ2-5; D might be TRBD1 (5 bases). Per germline, CDR1 KGHSH and CDR2 LQKENI. The CDR3 runs to 14 residues. Trimming pared 2 bases from V and 0 bases from J, leaving 7 bases between. The CDR3 sequence is CASSPWTNQETQYF. The CDR3 DNA reads as TGTGCCAGCTCACCATGGACAAACCAAGAGACCCAGTACTTC.

This chain links TRBV27 with TRBJ2-2; perhaps TRBD1 as D (6 bases). The CDR3 contains 14 residues. Germline values: CDR1 MNHEY, CDR2 SMNVEV (reference sequence). V was pared by 6 bases and J by 6 bases, with 14 bases between. The CDR3 DNA is TGTGCCAGCAGGGACAGACTTGGAGCCGGGGAGCTGTTTTTT. It encodes CASRDRLGAGELFF.

This rearrangement joins TRBV7-3 to TRBJ2-1; 8 bases line up with TRBD1. There are 15 residues in the CDR3. The V gene's germline CDR1 is SGHTA and CDR2 FQGTGA. Trimming at V came to 5 bases and at J to 8 bases, leaving 11 bases not matched to a gene. The CDR3 is CASSRGQGSLDEQFF. The CDR3 DNA is TGTGCCAGCAGCCGAGGACAGGGAAGTCTGGATGAGCAGTTCTTC.

The CDR3 region has the DNA TGCGCCAGCAGCTTGGGGGGGACAGGGGACCAGCCCCAGCATTTT. This translates into CASSLGGTGDQPQHF. V is TRBV5-1 and J is TRBJ1-5; TRBD1 agrees at 10 bases. CDR1 is SGHRS, CDR2 YFSETQ, per germline. This CDR3 spans 15 amino acids. The junction had 4 bases not matched to a gene; V was cut back by 0 bases and J by 7 bases.

Here the CDR3 reads CASRETGPYEQYF. CDR3 nucleotides: TGTGCCAGCAGAGAGACAGGACCTTACGAGCAGTACTTC. This chain connects TRBV2 to TRBJ2-7; possible D gene TRBD1, 6 bases. The CDR3 spans 13 residues. Germline assignment: CDR1 SNHLY and CDR2 FYNNEI. V gave up 6 bases and J gave up 4 bases, with 13 bases separating them.

The chain couples TRBV6-6 to TRBJ2-7, with D possibly TRBD2 on 6 matching bases. The CDR3 consists of 15 residues. V was trimmed by 0 bases and J by 2 bases, leaving 11 bases between them. Germline values: CDR1 MNHNY, CDR2 SVGAGI (reference sequence). The DNA of the CDR3 is TGTGCCAGCAGTTACTCCGGGACTGGAACCTACGAGCAGTACTTC. Translating it yields CASSYSGTGTYEQYF.

This chain joins TRBV7-2 and TRBJ1-3, with D unclear. Germline-derived CDR1 and CDR2 are SGHTA and FQGNSA. The V end lost 5 bases, the J end lost 0 bases, and 11 bases lay between the germline ends. The CDR3 extends over 15 amino acids. CDR3 nucleotides: TGTGCCAGCAGCCCACCGGGGAACTCTGGAAACACCATATATTTT. This translates into CASSPPGNSGNTIYF.

The chain uses TRBV5-1 and TRBJ2-5; no definite D call. The germline gives CDR1 SGHRS, CDR2 YFSETQ. The CDR3 sequence is 12 residues long. Trimming cost V 1 base and J 1 base, with 2 bases left between them. The CDR3 loop reads CASSLSQETQYF. The DNA of the CDR3 is TGCGCCAGCAGCTTGTCCCAAGAGACCCAGTACTTC. Variable domain in full (rest from reference TRBV5-1 and TRBJ2-5): KAGVTQTPRYLIKTRGQQVTLSCSPISGHRSVSWYQQTPGQGLQFLFEYFSETQRNKGNFPGRFSGRQFSNSRSEMNVSTLELGDSALYLCASSLSQETQYFGPGTRLLVL.

This CDR3 is CASSLSRNTEAFF. For the CDR3, the DNA is TGTGCCAGCAGTTTATCACGGAACACTGAAGCTTTCTTT. This chain links TRBV28 with TRBJ1-1, with unresolved D. This CDR3 contains 13 residues. V lost 1 base to trimming and J lost 1 base, with 4 bases between them. Germline-derived CDR1 and CDR2 are MDHEN and SYDVKM.

The chain carries TRBV28 and TRBJ2-5, with 9 positions matching TRBD2. V shed 1 base, J shed 2 bases, and the junction held 11 bases outside the gene matches. This CDR3 has 18 amino acids. CDR1 MDHEN and CDR2 SYDVKM come from the germline V gene. The chain's CDR3 is CASSLSGVLAGPQETQYF. The CDR3 nucleotides read TGTGCCAGCAGTTTATCCGGGGTTCTAGCGGGGCCTCAAGAGACCCAGTACTTC.

In this sample, this clone turned up once. J is TRBJ2-7 and V is TRBV4-1; 12 bases map to TRBD2. J gave up 4 bases and V 4 bases, and 14 bases lay outside the gene matches. The CDR3 loop spans 18 amino acids. Germline V gives CDR1 MGHRA, CDR2 YSYEKL. CDR3 loop: CASSPGPKTSGGLYEQYF. The CDR3 DNA follows: TGCGCCAGCAGCCCAGGGCCAAAGACTAGCGGGGGTCTATACGAGCAGTACTTC.

The chain recombines TRBV28 with TRBJ1-2, with 8 bases lining up with TRBD1. The V segment lost 4 bases and the J segment 3 bases; nucleotides outside the gene matches: 1. Germline V CDR1 and CDR2: MDHEN, SYDVKM. The CDR3 runs 13 residues. CDR3 nucleotide sequence: TGTGCCAGCAGTTCAGGGGGCGACTATGGCTACACCTTC. It encodes CASSSGGDYGYTF.